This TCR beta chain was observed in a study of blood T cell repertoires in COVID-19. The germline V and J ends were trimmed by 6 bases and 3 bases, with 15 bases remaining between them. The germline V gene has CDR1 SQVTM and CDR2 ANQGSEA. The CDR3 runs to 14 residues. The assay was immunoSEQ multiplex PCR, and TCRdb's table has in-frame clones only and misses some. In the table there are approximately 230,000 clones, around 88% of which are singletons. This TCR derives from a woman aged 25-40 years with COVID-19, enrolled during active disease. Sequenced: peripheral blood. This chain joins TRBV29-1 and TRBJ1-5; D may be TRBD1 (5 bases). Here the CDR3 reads CSVSAGFDNQPQHF. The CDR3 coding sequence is TGCAGCGTGTCTGCAGGGTTTGACAATCAGCCCCAGCATTTT. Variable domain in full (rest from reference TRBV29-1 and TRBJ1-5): SAVISQKPSRDICQRGTSLTIQCQVDSQVTMMFWYRQQPGQSLTLIATANQGSEATYESGFVIDKFPISRPNLTFSTLTVSNMSPEDSSIYLCSVSAGFDNQPQHFGDGTRLSIL.